These 25 T cell receptor beta chains originate from one sample sequenced in a study of blood T cell repertoires in COVID-19. Using immunoSEQ multiplex PCR, the repertoire was profiled, and TCRdb retains in-frame clones only, with some absent. In the table there are 100,000 to 150,000 clones, around 80% of which are singletons. Material: peripheral blood. Every receptor here comes from an older woman with acute or convalescent COVID-19.

This clone was observed a single time. V gene TRBV5-4 combines with J gene TRBJ2-5; the match to TRBD1 covers 7 bases. J was trimmed by 2 bases and V by 4 bases; bases with no gene match: 5. The CDR3 sequence is 14 residues long. The germline gives CDR1 SGHNT, CDR2 YYREEE (reference sequence). This CDR3 reads CASSTRQGQETQYF. DNA of the CDR3: TGTGCCAGCAGCACCAGACAGGGACAAGAGACCCAGTACTTC.

The chain couples TRBV6-5 to TRBJ1-1; 8 bases map to TRBD1. Looked up from germline, CDR1 is MNHEY and CDR2 is SVGAGI. V was clipped by 2 bases and J by 8 bases; unmatched bases: 10. CDR3 size: 15 residues. The CDR3, as DNA: TGTGCCAGCAGTTACAGGGGACAGGCAAGGCAGGAAGCTTTCTTT. Protein: CASSYRGQARQEAFF.

This clone was detected once. The J gene is TRBJ1-1, the V gene TRBV11-2, with D maybe TRBD1 (5 bases). The germline V gene has CDR1 SGHAT and CDR2 FQNNGV. The CDR3 length is 16 residues. V dropped 3 bases and J dropped 2 bases, with 16 bases sitting between them. The CDR3 protein is CASSFSAVGLNTEAFF. CDR3 coding DNA: TGTGCCAGCAGCTTTTCAGCGGTGGGACTAAACACTGAAGCTTTCTTT.

The chain joins TRBV5-4 to TRBJ1-1; weak D call: TRBD1 (6 bases). The CDR3 runs 13 residues. The germline CDR1 and CDR2 sequences are SGHNT and YYREEE (reference sequence). Between the trimmed V and J ends, which lost 2 bases and 8 bases, there was a span of 13 bases. The CDR3 DNA is TGTGCCAGCAGCTTAAAGGACAGCTTCGAAGCTTTCTTT. It translates to CASSLKDSFEAFF.

The chain employs TRBV5-1 and TRBJ2-1; TRBD1 might be the D (6 bases). Trimming shortened V by 2 bases and J by 5 bases, and 11 bases separated the two germline ends. CDR3 size: 14 residues. Germline values: CDR1 SGHRS, CDR2 YFSETQ. The CDR3 loop is CASSFQGQNNEQFF. CDR3 sequence (DNA): TGCGCCAGCAGCTTCCAGGGGCAAAACAATGAGCAGTTCTTC.

This clone was seen a single time. The rearrangement links TRBV19 to TRBJ1-2; the match to TRBD1 covers 10 bases. The CDR3 totals 15 residues. The germline gives CDR1 LNHDA, CDR2 SQIVND (reference sequence). Trimming at V came to 8 bases and at J to 4 bases, leaving 10 bases not matched to a gene. In DNA form, the CDR3 reads TGTGCCAGTGCCATCGGGGGACAGGGGACCTATGGCTACACCTTC. It translates to CASAIGGQGTYGYTF.

V usage is TRBV7-8 and J usage is TRBJ1-1, with a possible D match to TRBD1 (5 bases). Looked up from germline, CDR1 is SGHVS and CDR2 is FQNEAQ. Trimming took 1 base from V and 0 from J, leaving 15 bases between them. The CDR3 is 17 amino acids. CDR3 region: CASSLDLGGGMNTEAFF. In DNA form, the CDR3 reads TGTGCCAGCAGCTTAGATTTGGGTGGGGGGATGAACACTGAAGCTTTCTTT.

This sequence joins TRBV5-1 and TRBJ1-1; 7 nucleotides agree with TRBD1. V shed 1 base, J shed 2 bases, and the junction held 2 bases outside the gene matches. Per the germline V gene, CDR1 is SGHRS and CDR2 is YFSETQ. The CDR3 covers 14 residues. The CDR3 bases are TGCGCCAGCAGCTTGAGAGGGGGCAACACTGAAGCTTTCTTT. Its translation: CASSLRGGNTEAFF. The whole variable domain, filled in from reference TRBV5-1 and TRBJ1-1, reads KAGVTQTPRYLIKTRGQQVTLSCSPISGHRSVSWYQQTPGQGLQFLFEYFSETQRNKGNFPGRFSGRQFSNSRSEMNVSTLELGDSALYLCASSLRGGNTEAFFGQGTRLTVV.

As for this clone: Other DNA sequences from this sample encode an identical CDR3 as well. The V gene is TRBV2, the J gene TRBJ1-2; D is uncertain. Germline V gene data show CDR1 as SNHLY and CDR2 as FYNNEI. The V and J ends lost 3 bases and 4 bases respectively, with 9 bases between them. This CDR3 is 13 amino acids long. The CDR3 reads CASSEEGGYGYTF. The CDR3 nucleotides are TGTGCCAGCAGTGAGGAGGGTGGCTATGGCTACACCTTC.

V usage is TRBV24-1 and J usage is TRBJ2-5, with a weak D call TRBD2 (5 bases). Germline V gene lookup returns CDR1 KGHDR and CDR2 SFDVKD. The CDR3 loop spans 15 amino acids. Trimming removed 3 bases from V and 1 base from J, with 11 bases in between. The CDR3 region has the DNA TGTGCCACCAGTGATCCTAGACTAAGCCAAGAGACCCAGTACTTC. Amino acid sequence: CATSDPRLSQETQYF.

The chain carries TRBV14 and TRBJ2-6, with 8 bases fitting TRBD1. The CDR3 loop spans 17 amino acids. The V segment lost 4 bases and the J segment 0 bases; nucleotides outside the gene matches: 5. Germline lookup yields CDR1 SGHDN and CDR2 FVKESK. As DNA, the CDR3 is TGTGCCAGCAGCCTGGACAGGGCCTACTCTGGGGCCAACGTCCTGACTTTC. Its protein is CASSLDRAYSGANVLTF.

In this sample, this clone turned up a few times. This chain joins TRBV6-4 and TRBJ1-3; possibly TRBD1 for D (5 bases). Trimming took off 8 bases at V and 0 bases at J, with 17 bases between the two ends. Germline V CDR1 and CDR2: MRHNA, SNTAGT. This CDR3 region has 16 residues. The CDR3 loop is CASPRGVLLSGNTIYF. DNA for the CDR3: TGTGCCAGCCCGCGGGGCGTCCTCCTCTCTGGAAACACCATATATTTT.

CDR3 protein: CASSNPDSGNQPQHF. DNA of the CDR3: TGTGCCAGTAGTAACCCGGATAGCGGCAATCAGCCCCAGCATTTT. The rearrangement links TRBV19 to TRBJ1-5; D call uncertain. V lost 4 bases and J 2 bases, leaving 12 bases between the germline ends. The CDR3 loop spans 15 amino acids. CDR1 and CDR2 (germline): LNHDA, SQIVND (reference sequence).

The V and J genes are TRBV3-1 (or the pseudogene TRBV3-2) and TRBJ2-1, with D uncertain. Per germline, CDR1 LGHDT and CDR2 YNNKEL (reference sequence). V dropped 0 bases and J dropped 0 bases, with 6 bases sitting between them. The CDR3 runs 15 residues. Here the CDR3 reads CASSQERSSYNEQFF. The CDR3 DNA sequence: TGTGCCAGCAGCCAAGAGCGGAGCTCCTACAATGAGCAGTTCTTC.

V usage is TRBV4-1 and J usage is TRBJ1-4; maybe TRBD1 (6 bases). Germline CDR1 and CDR2: MGHRA and YSYEKL. The CDR3 runs 16 residues. Trimming left V 4 bases short and J 0 bases short, with 12 bases between. Written as DNA, the CDR3 is TGCGCCAGCAGCCGCGACAGGCCTGCAACTAATGAAAAACTGTTTTTT. It translates to CASSRDRPATNEKLFF.

The J gene is TRBJ1-5, the V gene TRBV30, with 9 bases that match TRBD1. The CDR3 totals 13 residues. The J segment lost 6 bases and the V segment lost 4 bases, leaving 4 bases of the junction unmatched. Per germline, CDR1 GTSNPN and CDR2 SVGIG (reference sequence). As DNA, the CDR3 is TGTGCCTGGAACAGGGGGCCTCTTCAGCCCCAGCATTTT. It yields the protein CAWNRGPLQPQHF.

The chain employs TRBV9 and TRBJ1-3, with D possibly TRBD1 on 5 matching bases. The germline V gene has CDR1 SGDLS and CDR2 YYNGEE. V shed 0 bases and J shed 4 bases, with 11 bases lying between them. This CDR3 is 15 amino acids long. CDR3 residues: CASSVGAGPGNTIYF. The CDR3 nucleotides read TGTGCCAGCAGCGTAGGAGCAGGGCCCGGAAACACCATATATTTT. Using reference TRBV9 and TRBJ1-3 for the parts outside the CDR3, the full variable domain is DSGVTQTPKHLITATGQRVTLRCSPRSGDLSVYWYQQSLDQGLQFLIQYYNGEERAKGNILERFSAQQFPDLHSELNLSSLELGDSALYFCASSVGAGPGNTIYFGEGSWLTVV.

The chain joins TRBV3-1 (or the pseudogene TRBV3-2) to TRBJ2-2; TRBD1 aligns across 8 bases. The junction had 7 bases not matched to a gene; V was cut back by 8 bases and J by 2 bases. Germline CDR1 reads LGHDT; CDR2 reads YNNKEL (reference sequence). This CDR3 is 15 amino acids long. The CDR3 DNA reads TGTGCCAGCGTTTCCGGGACAGGAAACACCGGGGAGCTGTTTTTT. The encoded protein is CASVSGTGNTGELFF.

The J gene is TRBJ1-1, the V gene TRBV10-2; D call uncertain. V was cut by 7 bases and J by 4 bases, with 16 bases left in between. There are 14 residues in the CDR3. Germline V gene sequence: CDR1 WSHSY, CDR2 SAAADI. CDR3 DNA: TGCGCCAGCACCTATATGGAGGTTTCCACTGAAGCTTTCTTT. This translates into CASTYMEVSTEAFF.

V gene TRBV2 combines with J gene TRBJ1-2, with 8 bases identical to TRBD1. The germline V gene has CDR1 SNHLY and CDR2 FYNNEI. The CDR3 is 15 amino acids. The ends lost 6 bases at V and 1 base at J; junction bases unmatched: 7. The CDR3 reads CASRKDRGGNYGYTF. In DNA form, the CDR3 reads TGTGCCAGCAGAAAAGACAGGGGAGGTAACTATGGCTACACCTTC.

The rearrangement uses TRBV5-1 and TRBJ2-3, with 8 nucleotides matching TRBD2. Looked up from germline, CDR1 is SGHRS and CDR2 is YFSETQ. V dropped 6 bases and J dropped 3; count of bases not matched to a gene: 9. The CDR3 spans 15 residues. CDR3 in DNA: TGCGCCAGCACCGGCAGGGCTAGCGGGACAGATACGCAGTATTTT. Translation gives CASTGRASGTDTQYF.

This sequence joins TRBV28 and TRBJ1-2; possibly TRBD1 for D (6 bases). CDR3 length: 11 amino acids. Between the trimmed V and J ends, which lost 7 bases and 11 bases, there was a span of 14 bases. Germline assignment: CDR1 MDHEN and CDR2 SYDVKM. The CDR3 here is CASKGKGGYTF. CDR3 nucleotide sequence: TGTGCCAGCAAGGGGAAAGGGGGTTACACCTTC.

This chain connects TRBV7-3 to TRBJ1-1; maybe TRBD1 (5 bases). The germline CDR1 and CDR2 sequences are SGHTA and FQGTGA. The CDR3 has 13 residues. The V end lost 6 bases, the J end lost 6 bases, and 14 bases lay between the germline ends. This CDR3 reads CASSLTQGAEAFF. DNA for the CDR3: TGTGCCAGCAGTCTCACCCAGGGCGCTGAAGCTTTCTTT.

The chain recombines TRBV18 with TRBJ2-1, with 10 bases fitting TRBD2. Germline trimming cut 5 bases from V and 9 bases from J; bases unmatched to any gene: 13. CDR3 size: 16 residues. The V gene's germline CDR1 is KGHSH and CDR2 LQKENI. The CDR3 protein is CASSSNTGTSVGEQFF. The CDR3 region has the DNA TGTGCCAGCTCATCCAATACCGGGACTAGCGTCGGTGAGCAGTTCTTC.

The CDR3: CASSPGVGMNTEAFF. Here the CDR3 DNA reads TGTGCCAGCAGCCCAGGGGTAGGCATGAACACTGAAGCTTTCTTT. The rearrangement joins TRBV7-9 to TRBJ1-1; maybe TRBD1 (6 bases). The CDR3 totals 15 residues. Germline CDR1 and CDR2: SEHNR and FQNEAQ (reference sequence). Trimming cost V 5 bases and J 0 bases, with 13 bases left between them.